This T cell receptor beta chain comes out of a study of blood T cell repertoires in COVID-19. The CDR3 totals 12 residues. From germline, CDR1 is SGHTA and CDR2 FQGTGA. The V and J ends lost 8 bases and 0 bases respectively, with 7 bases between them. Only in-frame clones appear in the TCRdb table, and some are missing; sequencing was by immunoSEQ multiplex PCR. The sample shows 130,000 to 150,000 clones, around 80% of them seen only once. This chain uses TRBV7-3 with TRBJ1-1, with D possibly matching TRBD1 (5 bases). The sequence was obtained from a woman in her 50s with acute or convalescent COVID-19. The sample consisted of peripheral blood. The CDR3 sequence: CASQGMNTEAFF. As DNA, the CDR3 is TGTGCCAGCCAGGGAATGAACACTGAAGCTTTCTTT.